Listed below are T cell receptor beta chains from one sample, sequenced in a study of T cell responses to AZD1222 COVID-19 vaccine. Sequencing was performed with immunoSEQ multiplex PCR; in TCRdb, only in-frame clones are kept and a portion is missing. The table shows some 130,000 clones, with about nine tenths occurring only once. This material consisted of peripheral blood, taken on day 0 of AZD1222 vaccination. These receptors all stem from an adult in good health. CDR3s include the opening cysteine and the closing phenylalanine or tryptophan. The D gene is left open where the match is weak. Clone sizes are given selectively: once, few, many, or a class where the clone is expanded.

few	TRBJ1-3	-	TRBV14	TGTGCCAGCAGCCGAGACATCTCTGGAAACACCATATATTTT	CASSRDISGNTIYF
-	TRBJ2-2	-	TRBV7-3	TGTGCCAGCAGCGGCACAGGACCGAACACCGGGGAGCTGTTTTTT	CASSGTGPNTGELFF
-	TRBJ1-6	TRBD1	TRBV9	TGTGCCAGCAGCGAACAGGGGGCTAGTAATTCACCCCTCCACTTT	CASSEQGASNSPLHF
-	TRBJ1-6	TRBD1	TRBV6-2/TRBV6-3	TGTGCCAGCAGCTCCCTCGACAGGGCAGGTTCACCCCTCCACTTT	CASSSLDRAGSPLHF
-	TRBJ1-5	-	TRBV5-1	TGCGCCAGCAGCTTGGTAGCGGGGGGAAATCAGCCCCAGCATTTT	CASSLVAGGNQPQHF
-	TRBJ2-1	TRBD2	TRBV11-2	TGTGCCAGCAGCTCCCTGGCGGGGGGGCGGGGTGAGCAGTTCTTC	CASSSLAGGRGEQFF
-	TRBJ2-4	-	TRBV19	TGTGCCAGTAGTTCGGGGGACGCTTCAAACATTCAGTACTTC	CASSSGDASNIQYF
-	TRBJ2-2	-	TRBV7-7	TGTGCTAGCAGGCCCGGGGTTGCGAACACCGGGGAGCTGTTTTTT	CASRPGVANTGELFF
-	TRBJ2-3	-	TRBV6-2/TRBV6-3	TGTGCCAGCAGTTACGCCTTAGAGGGGACAGATACGCAGTATTTT	CASSYALEGTDTQYF
-	TRBJ1-2	-	TRBV5-6	TGTGCCAGCAGCTTGGCCCACCCGAGTGGCTACACCTTC	CASSLAHPSGYTF
-	TRBJ2-3	TRBD2	TRBV28	TGTGCCAGCAGTTCGCCCTCACTAGCGGGGGGGAGGGACCCTAGCACAGATACGCAGTATTTT	CASSSPSLAGGRDPSTDTQYF
-	TRBJ2-7	-	TRBV7-9	TGTGCCAGCAGCTTGGTCGGGGGGCTCTCCTACGAGCAGTACTTC	CASSLVGGLSYEQYF
-	TRBJ1-1	TRBD1	TRBV7-6	TGTGCCAGCAGCAGCCGGACAGGGGGAATGAACACTGAAGCTTTCTTT	CASSSRTGGMNTEAFF
-	TRBJ2-3	-	TRBV12-3/TRBV12-4	TGTGCCAGCGGGGCAGATACGCAGTATTTT	CASGADTQYF
-	TRBJ1-1	-	TRBV19	TGTGCCAGTAGCCCAGGGGTAGTAAGGCTGAACACTGAAGCTTTCTTT	CASSPGVVRLNTEAFF
-	TRBJ1-6	TRBD1	TRBV4-3	TGCGCCAGCAGCCAAGGGACAGGGCTTTCACCCCTCCACTTT	CASSQGTGLSPLHF
-	TRBJ2-1	-	TRBV7-3	TGTGCCAGCAGCCTTACCCTCGACAATGAGCAGTTCTTC	CASSLTLDNEQFF
-	TRBJ2-5	-	TRBV5-4	TGTGCCAGCAGCCCAGAGGTGGGGGGGCTAGAGACCCAGTACTTC	CASSPEVGGLETQYF
-	TRBJ1-1	-	TRBV7-9	TGTGCCAGCAGCTTGGGGACGTTGAACACTGAAGCTTTCTTT	CASSLGTLNTEAFF
-	TRBJ2-1	-	TRBV11-2	TGTGCCAGCAGCTTAAGCAGACATAGGAATGAGCAGTTCTTC	CASSLSRHRNEQFF
-	TRBJ1-1	-	TRBV3-1/TRBV3-2	TGTGCCAGCAGCCAGCAACAGGGACCTGAAGCTTTCTTT	CASSQQQGPEAFF
-	TRBJ2-1	TRBD2	TRBV6-1	TGTGCCTGCAGTGGAAATAGCGGGGGGGCCTACAATGAGCAGTTCTTC	CACSGNSGGAYNEQFF
once	TRBJ1-6	TRBD1	TRBV15	TGTGCCACCAGCAGAACAGGGGGGAATTCACCCCTCCACTTT	CATSRTGGNSPLHF
-	TRBJ1-1	-	TRBV6-5	TGTGCCAGTGGACCCCGGGCGATGAACACTGAAGCTTTCTTT	CASGPRAMNTEAFF
-	TRBJ1-1	TRBD1	TRBV5-5	TGTGCCAGCAGCTTGGCAGGGGGTTTCGTGAACACTGAAGCTTTCTTT	CASSLAGGFVNTEAFF
-	TRBJ1-5	-	TRBV19	TGTGCCAGTGCCACCCCTGGGTATAGCAATCAGCCCCAGCATTTT	CASATPGYSNQPQHF
-	TRBJ2-7	TRBD2	TRBV27	TGTGCCAGCAGCCCCGGGACTAGCTTGGGCGAGCAGTACTTC	CASSPGTSLGEQYF
-	TRBJ1-1	-	TRBV6-5	TGTGCCAGCACCAAGGGGGGTAACACTGAAGCTTTCTTT	CASTKGGNTEAFF
-	TRBJ2-5	-	TRBV7-2	TGTGCCAGCAGCTTGAACGGCGGAGAGACCCAGTACTTC	CASSLNGGETQYF
-	TRBJ2-7	-	TRBV11-2	TGTGCCAGCAGCGTGAACAGGTTTTACGAGCAGTACTTC	CASSVNRFYEQYF